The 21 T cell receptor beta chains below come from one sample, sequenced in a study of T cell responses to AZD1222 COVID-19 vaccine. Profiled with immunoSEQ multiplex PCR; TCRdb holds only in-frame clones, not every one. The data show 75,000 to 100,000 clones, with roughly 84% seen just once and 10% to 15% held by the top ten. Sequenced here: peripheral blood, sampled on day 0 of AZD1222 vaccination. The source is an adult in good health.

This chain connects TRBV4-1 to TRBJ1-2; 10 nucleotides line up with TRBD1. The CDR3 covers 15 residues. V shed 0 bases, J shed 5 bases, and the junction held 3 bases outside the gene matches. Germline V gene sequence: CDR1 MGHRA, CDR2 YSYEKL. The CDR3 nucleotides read TGCGCCAGCAGCCAAGATGGGACAGGGGATTATGGCTACACCTTC. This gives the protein CASSQDGTGDYGYTF.

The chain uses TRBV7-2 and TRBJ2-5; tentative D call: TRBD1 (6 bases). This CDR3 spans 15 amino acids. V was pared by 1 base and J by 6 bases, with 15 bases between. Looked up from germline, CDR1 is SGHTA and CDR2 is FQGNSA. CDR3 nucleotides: TGTGCCAGCAGCTTAGGTTGGCAGCAGGGGAAGACCCAGTACTTC. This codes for CASSLGWQQGKTQYF.

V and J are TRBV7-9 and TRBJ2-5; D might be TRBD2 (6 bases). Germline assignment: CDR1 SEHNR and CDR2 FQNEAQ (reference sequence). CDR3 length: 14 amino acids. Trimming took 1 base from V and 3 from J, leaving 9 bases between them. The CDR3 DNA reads TGTGCCAGCAGCTTAGGGACTATTAAAGAGACCCAGTACTTC. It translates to CASSLGTIKETQYF.

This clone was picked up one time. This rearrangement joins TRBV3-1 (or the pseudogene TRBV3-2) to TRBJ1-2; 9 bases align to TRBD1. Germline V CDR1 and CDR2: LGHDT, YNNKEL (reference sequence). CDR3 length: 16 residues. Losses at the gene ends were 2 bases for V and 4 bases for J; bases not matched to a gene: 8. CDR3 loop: CASSQRTGVGSYGYTF. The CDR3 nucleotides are TGTGCCAGCAGCCAACGGACAGGGGTGGGGAGCTATGGCTACACCTTC.

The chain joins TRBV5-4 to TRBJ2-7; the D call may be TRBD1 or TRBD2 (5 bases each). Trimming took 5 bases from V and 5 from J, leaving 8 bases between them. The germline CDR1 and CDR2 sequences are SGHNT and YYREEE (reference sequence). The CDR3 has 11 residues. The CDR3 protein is CASRGVHEQYF. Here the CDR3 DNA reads TGTGCCAGCAGGGGGGTCCACGAGCAGTACTTC.

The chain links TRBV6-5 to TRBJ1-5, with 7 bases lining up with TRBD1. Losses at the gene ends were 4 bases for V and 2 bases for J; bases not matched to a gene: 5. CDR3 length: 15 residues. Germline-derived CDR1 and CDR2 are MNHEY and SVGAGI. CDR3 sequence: CASSSGGYGNQPQHF. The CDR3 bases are TGTGCCAGCAGTTCAGGGGGATACGGCAATCAGCCCCAGCATTTT.

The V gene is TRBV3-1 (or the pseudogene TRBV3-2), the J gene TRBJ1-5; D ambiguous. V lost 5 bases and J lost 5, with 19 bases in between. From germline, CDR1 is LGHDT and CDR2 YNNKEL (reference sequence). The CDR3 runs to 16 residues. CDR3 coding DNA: TGTGCCAGCAGCTCAAGTTCCCAGCAATATGATCAGCCCCAGCATTTT. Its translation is CASSSSSQQYDQPQHF.

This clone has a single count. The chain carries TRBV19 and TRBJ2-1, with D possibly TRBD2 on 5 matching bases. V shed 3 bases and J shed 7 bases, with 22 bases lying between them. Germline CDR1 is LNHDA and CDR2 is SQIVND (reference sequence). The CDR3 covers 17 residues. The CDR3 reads CASSILGSDSRRNEQFF. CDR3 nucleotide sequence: TGTGCCAGTAGTATTTTGGGTTCGGACTCCCGTCGAAATGAGCAGTTCTTC.

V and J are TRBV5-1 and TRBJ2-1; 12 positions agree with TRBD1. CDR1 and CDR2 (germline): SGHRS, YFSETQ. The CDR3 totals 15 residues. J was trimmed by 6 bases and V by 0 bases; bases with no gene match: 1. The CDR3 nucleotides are TGCGCCAGCAGCTTGGGGGACAGGGGGCGCAATGAGCAGTTCTTC. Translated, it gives CASSLGDRGRNEQFF.

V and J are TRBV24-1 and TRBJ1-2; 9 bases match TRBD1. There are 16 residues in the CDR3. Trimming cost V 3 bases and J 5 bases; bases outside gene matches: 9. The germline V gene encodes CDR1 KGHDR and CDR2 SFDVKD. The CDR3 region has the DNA TGTGCCACCAGTGATCCGAATCCAGGGACAGGGTATGGCTACACCTTC. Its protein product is CATSDPNPGTGYGYTF.

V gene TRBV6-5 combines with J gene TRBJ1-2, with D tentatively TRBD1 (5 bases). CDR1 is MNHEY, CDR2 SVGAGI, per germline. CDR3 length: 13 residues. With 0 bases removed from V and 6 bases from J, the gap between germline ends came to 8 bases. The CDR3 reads CASSYSVGDGYTF. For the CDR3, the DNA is TGTGCCAGCAGTTACTCCGTGGGGGATGGCTACACCTTC.

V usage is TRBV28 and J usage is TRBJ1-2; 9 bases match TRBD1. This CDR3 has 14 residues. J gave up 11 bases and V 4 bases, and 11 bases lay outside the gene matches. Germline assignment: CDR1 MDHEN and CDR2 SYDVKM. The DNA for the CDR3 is TGTGCCAGCAGTTCCGGGACAGGGCGCATAGGTTACACCTTC. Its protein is CASSSGTGRIGYTF.

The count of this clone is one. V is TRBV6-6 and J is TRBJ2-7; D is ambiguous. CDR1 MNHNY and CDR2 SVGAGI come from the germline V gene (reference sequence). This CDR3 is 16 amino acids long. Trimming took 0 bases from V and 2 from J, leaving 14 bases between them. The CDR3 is CASSYSKAPGPYEQYF. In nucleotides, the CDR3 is TGTGCCAGCAGTTACTCGAAGGCCCCGGGCCCCTACGAGCAGTACTTC.

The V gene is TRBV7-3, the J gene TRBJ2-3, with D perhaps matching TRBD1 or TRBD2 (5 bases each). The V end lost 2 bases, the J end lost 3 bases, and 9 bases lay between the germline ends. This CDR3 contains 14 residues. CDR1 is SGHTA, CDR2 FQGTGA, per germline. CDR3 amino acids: CASSLEGRTDTQYF. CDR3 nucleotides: TGTGCCAGCAGCTTAGAGGGACGGACAGATACGCAGTATTTT. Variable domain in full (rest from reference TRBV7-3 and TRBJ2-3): GAGVSQTPSNKVTEKGKYVELRCDPISGHTALYWYRQSLGQGPEFLIYFQGTGAADDSGLPNDRFFAVRPEGSVSTLKIQRTERGDSAVYLCASSLEGRTDTQYFGPGTRLTVL.

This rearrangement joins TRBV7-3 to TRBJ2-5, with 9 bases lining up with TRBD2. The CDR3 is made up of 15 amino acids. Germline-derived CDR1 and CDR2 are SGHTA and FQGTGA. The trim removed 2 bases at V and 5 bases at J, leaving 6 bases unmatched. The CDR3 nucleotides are TGTGCCAGCAGCTTATTTGGGACTAGCATGGAGACCCAGTACTTC. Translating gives CASSLFGTSMETQYF.

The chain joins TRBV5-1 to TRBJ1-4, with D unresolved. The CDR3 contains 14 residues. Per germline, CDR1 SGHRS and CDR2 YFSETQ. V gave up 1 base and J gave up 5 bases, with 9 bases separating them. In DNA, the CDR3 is TGCGCCAGCAGCTTGAGTTCTGCAAATGAAAAACTGTTTTTT. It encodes CASSLSSANEKLFF. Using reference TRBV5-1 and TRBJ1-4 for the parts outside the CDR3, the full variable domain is KAGVTQTPRYLIKTRGQQVTLSCSPISGHRSVSWYQQTPGQGLQFLFEYFSETQRNKGNFPGRFSGRQFSNSRSEMNVSTLELGDSALYLCASSLSSANEKLFFGSGTQLSVL.

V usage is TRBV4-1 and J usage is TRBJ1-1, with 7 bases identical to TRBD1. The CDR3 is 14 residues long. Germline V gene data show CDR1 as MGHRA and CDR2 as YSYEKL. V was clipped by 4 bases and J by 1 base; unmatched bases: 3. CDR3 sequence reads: CASSLRQGNTEAFF. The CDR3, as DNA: TGCGCCAGCAGCCTCAGACAGGGGAACACTGAAGCTTTCTTT.

CDR3 DNA sequence: TGTGCCAGCAGCAAACTAGCGGGGGGTTTGACCGGGGAGCTGTTTTTT. Protein: CASSKLAGGLTGELFF. The chain uses TRBV7-8 and TRBJ2-2; 12 bases align to TRBD2. CDR1 is SGHVS and CDR2 is FQNEAQ in the germline V gene. The V and J ends lost 5 bases and 5 bases, in that order; junction bases with no gene match: 6. The CDR3 loop spans 16 amino acids. The variable domain in full, completed from reference TRBV7-8 and TRBJ2-2, reads GAGVSQSPRYKVAKRGQDVALRCDPISGHVSLFWYQQALGQGPEFLTYFQNEAQLDKSGLPSDRFFAERPEGSVSTLKIQRTQQEDSAVYLCASSKLAGGLTGELFFGEGSRLTVL.

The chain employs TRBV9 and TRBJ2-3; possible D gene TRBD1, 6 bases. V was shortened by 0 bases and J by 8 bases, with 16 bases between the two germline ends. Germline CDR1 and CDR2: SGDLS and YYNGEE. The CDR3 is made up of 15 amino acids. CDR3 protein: CASSVAGASQGTQYF. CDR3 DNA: TGTGCCAGCAGCGTAGCAGGGGCCTCTCAGGGTACGCAGTATTTT.

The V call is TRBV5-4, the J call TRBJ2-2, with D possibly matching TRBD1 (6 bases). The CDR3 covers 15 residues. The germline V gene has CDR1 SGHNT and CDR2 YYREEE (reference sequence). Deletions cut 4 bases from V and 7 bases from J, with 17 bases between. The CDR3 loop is CASSLPAGADGELFF. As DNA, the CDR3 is TGTGCCAGCAGCCTCCCCGCAGGGGCGGACGGGGAGCTGTTTTTT.

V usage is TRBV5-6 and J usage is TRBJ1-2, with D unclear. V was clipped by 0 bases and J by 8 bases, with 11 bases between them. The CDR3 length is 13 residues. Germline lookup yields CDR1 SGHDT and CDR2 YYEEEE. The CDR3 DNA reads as TGTGCCAGCAGCTTGGGGCAGACTCGGGGCTACACCTTC. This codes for CASSLGQTRGYTF.